Reported below is one T cell receptor (beta chain). Its cognate antigen is unknown. This sample is drawn from a study of blood T cells in healthy people across ages. Study-level results: Since the PBMCs were unsorted, naive and antigen-experienced cells could not be conclusively compared.

It was with a sample-barcoded 5' primer and a J-beta primer mix that a second PCR of roughly 7 to 12 cycles was run. TCRdb redid the calling of the 5' RACE reads with MiXCR, one entry per CDR3 protein. This table holds about 930,000 distinct CDR3 sequences, about 27% found once. The germline CDR1 and CDR2 sequences are DFQATT and SNEGSKA (reference sequence). The V and J ends lost 3 bases and 4 bases respectively, with 18 bases between them. This CDR3 contains 15 residues. This sample was shared with a second study, whose subject was T cells of mothers and their children.

Sequencing was performed on blood. V usage is TRBV20-1 and J usage is TRBJ1-1, with D possibly matching TRBD1 (5 bases). The receptor was derived from a woman aged 35 to 49 in good health. The CDR3 sequence is CSARFTFGGSTEAFF. In nucleotides, the CDR3 is TGCAGTGCTAGGTTTACGTTTGGGGGGAGCACTGAAGCTTTCTTT.